Following are 21 T cell receptor beta chains from one sample sequenced in a study of regulatory and conventional T cells in RAG deficiency. The sorted regulatory T cells were CD4+, CD25-high and CD127-low, with genomic DNA sequenced. Produced via immunoSEQ multiplex PCR; TCRdb's table is partial and in-frame only. Among tens of thousands of clones, about 93% were seen once, and the ten largest hold approximately 0.82%. A further study also used this sample, focusing on regulatory T cells. From that paper: Primers: 52 TRBV forward and 13 TRBJ reverse.

Input material: Tregs sorted from blood. These receptors all come from a human donor in good health.

The chain has TRBV7-9 and TRBJ1-3; TRBD1 might be the D (6 bases). This CDR3 region has 14 residues. The V end was cut by 5 bases, the J end by 6 bases, with 14 bases between. CDR1 is SEHNR and CDR2 is FQNEAQ in the germline V gene (reference sequence). Here the CDR3 DNA reads TGTGCCAGCAGCCGGGACACCACCAAAAACACCATATATTTT. It translates to CASSRDTTKNTIYF.

The V gene is TRBV19, the J gene TRBJ1-2; D possibly corresponds to TRBD1 (6 bases). Germline V gene lookup returns CDR1 LNHDA and CDR2 SQIVND (reference sequence). The CDR3 covers 13 residues. The V end was cut by 8 bases, the J end by 7 bases, with 17 bases between. The CDR3 DNA sequence: TGTGCCAGTCAGGGGCTTGTATATGGTGGCTACACCTTC. It translates to CASQGLVYGGYTF.

The rearrangement links TRBV9 to TRBJ1-1, with TRBD1 as a possible D gene (6 bases). Germline CDR1 reads SGDLS; CDR2 reads YYNGEE. The V end lost 2 bases, the J end lost 3 bases, and 14 bases lay between the germline ends. The CDR3 totals 15 residues. CDR3: CASSVRGGGDTEAFF. CDR3 coding DNA: TGTGCCAGCAGCGTCAGGGGAGGCGGGGACACTGAAGCTTTCTTT.

The chain combines TRBV30 with TRBJ2-6; D is unclear. Germline V gives CDR1 GTSNPN, CDR2 SVGIG (reference sequence). The CDR3 totals 14 residues. V lost 2 bases to trimming and J lost 3 bases, with 8 bases between them. The CDR3 DNA follows: TGTGCCTGGAGTACACATTTTGGGGCCAACGTCCTGACTTTC. Translating gives CAWSTHFGANVLTF.

J is TRBJ2-3 and V is TRBV18; a weak D match, TRBD1 (5 bases). V was trimmed by 4 bases and J by 4 bases, leaving 15 bases between them. The germline CDR1 and CDR2 sequences are KGHSH and LQKENI. CDR3 length: 15 residues. In nucleotides, the CDR3 is TGTGCCAGCTCACTACAGGAAACAGGTCCAGATACGCAGTATTTT. The encoded protein is CASSLQETGPDTQYF.

This clone was recorded once. CDR3 residues: CASKRGPGYGYTF. The CDR3 DNA reads TGTGCCAGCAAAAGGGGGCCGGGCTATGGCTACACCTTC. The chain uses TRBV6-9 and TRBJ1-2, with 7 bases aligning to TRBD1. In germline, CDR1 is MNHGY, CDR2 SVAAGI. The CDR3 loop spans 13 amino acids. J gave up 4 bases and V 7 bases, and 6 bases lay outside the gene matches.

The chain couples TRBV7-6 to TRBJ2-3; tentatively, D is TRBD1 (6 bases). V was cut by 5 bases and J by 1 base, with 13 bases left in between. Germline values: CDR1 SGHVS, CDR2 FNYEAQ. CDR3 length: 15 amino acids. The CDR3 loop is CASSLQQGRTDTQYF. DNA for the CDR3: TGTGCCAGCAGCCTTCAACAGGGACGCACAGATACGCAGTATTTT.

The chain links TRBV6-1 to TRBJ2-7; TRBD1 might be the D (5 bases). Per germline, CDR1 MNHNS and CDR2 SASEGT. V was pared by 1 base and J by 6 bases, with 13 bases between. This CDR3 contains 14 residues. Written as DNA, the CDR3 is TGTGCCAGCAGTGAAGAGACAGTTGTGGGCGAGCAGTACTTC. Translation: CASSEETVVGEQYF.

V is TRBV2 and J is TRBJ1-1; 10 nucleotides match TRBD1. Germline CDR1 and CDR2: SNHLY and FYNNEI. With V trimmed by 5 bases and J by 8 bases, 8 bases remained unmatched. This CDR3 is 14 amino acids long. The CDR3: CASSHPRTGGEAFF. The DNA of the CDR3 is TGTGCCAGCAGTCACCCCCGGACAGGGGGGGAAGCTTTCTTT.

The chain uses TRBV11-1 and TRBJ1-6; perhaps TRBD1 as D (5 bases). The CDR3 spans 16 residues. The germline V gene has CDR1 SGHAT and CDR2 FQDESV (reference sequence). Trimming removed 2 bases at V and 7 bases at J, with 15 bases between. DNA of the CDR3: TGTGCCAGCAGCTTAAGGACAATCCGAGCGAATTCACCCCTCCACTTT. It specifies CASSLRTIRANSPLHF.

V usage is TRBV9 and J usage is TRBJ2-7, with 7 positions matching TRBD1. Germline CDR1 reads SGDLS; CDR2 reads YYNGEE. CDR3 length: 13 amino acids. Trimming cost V 0 bases and J 6 bases; bases outside gene matches: 3. The CDR3 DNA is TGTGCCAGCAGCGTAGTCCCAGGGGGCGAGCAGTACTTC. Amino acid sequence: CASSVVPGGEQYF.

The chain employs TRBV5-4 and TRBJ2-1, with D perhaps TRBD1 or TRBD2 (5 bases each). CDR1 is SGHNT and CDR2 is YYREEE in the germline V gene (reference sequence). V was cut by 0 bases and J by 0 bases, with 13 bases left in between. The CDR3 totals 17 residues. The CDR3 DNA follows: TGTGCCAGCAGCTTGGCGTTTGGGGCGGGCTCCTACAATGAGCAGTTCTTC. Translated: CASSLAFGAGSYNEQFF.

This chain connects TRBV11-3 to TRBJ2-2; TRBD1 agrees at 8 bases. This CDR3 region has 12 residues. Trimming took 3 bases from V and 12 from J; bases not matched to a gene: 3. CDR1 and CDR2 from the germline V gene are SGHNT and YENEEA. CDR3 nucleotide sequence: TGTGCCAGCAGCTTCAGGACAGGGAAGCTGTTTTTT. Its translation is CASSFRTGKLFF.

This rearrangement joins TRBV9 to TRBJ2-1; 9 bases fit TRBD2. The V gene end was trimmed by 2 bases and the J gene end by 10 bases; junction bases not matched to a gene: 1. Germline CDR1 is SGDLS and CDR2 is YYNGEE. This CDR3 comprises 12 residues. CDR3 in DNA: TGTGCCAGCAGCGTCCTAGCGGGGGAGCAGTTCTTC. Amino acid sequence: CASSVLAGEQFF.

This chain links TRBV5-6 with TRBJ1-1; 7 bases align to TRBD1. The J segment lost 2 bases and the V segment lost 4 bases, leaving 8 bases of the junction unmatched. The CDR3 covers 15 residues. Germline assignment: CDR1 SGHDT and CDR2 YYEEEE. CDR3 DNA sequence: TGTGCCAGCAGCCTTGACAGGGCGAGAAACACTGAAGCTTTCTTT. Protein: CASSLDRARNTEAFF.

The V gene is TRBV12-5, the J gene TRBJ1-1; D may be TRBD1 (5 bases). V lost 10 bases to trimming and J lost 1 base, with 16 bases between them. Germline loops: CDR1 LGHNT, CDR2 FRNRAP. The CDR3 spans 14 residues. CDR3 loop: CATRMGVQNTEAFF. The DNA of the CDR3 is TGTGCTACCCGAATGGGGGTCCAGAACACTGAAGCTTTCTTT.

The genes are TRBV27 and TRBJ2-4; D remains unclear. CDR1 MNHEY and CDR2 SMNVEV come from the germline V gene (reference sequence). Trimming removed 6 bases from V and 0 bases from J, with 12 bases in between. This CDR3 has 15 residues. The CDR3 is CASSQTELAKNIQYF. The CDR3 DNA sequence: TGTGCCAGCAGCCAGACCGAGCTAGCCAAAAACATTCAGTACTTC.

The rearrangement uses TRBV2 and TRBJ2-1, with 9 bases identical to TRBD2. The V and J ends lost 7 bases and 8 bases, in that order; junction bases with no gene match: 6. This CDR3 spans 13 amino acids. Germline CDR1 is SNHLY and CDR2 is FYNNEI. The CDR3 coding sequence is TGTGCCAGCAAACGCATAGCGGGGGATGAGCAGTTCTTC. Translated, it gives CASKRIAGDEQFF.

The chain is built from TRBV5-1 and TRBJ2-5; D is possibly TRBD2 (5 bases). The CDR3 extends over 15 amino acids. In germline, CDR1 is SGHRS, CDR2 YFSETQ. V shed 0 bases and J shed 0 bases, with 9 bases lying between them. This chain's CDR3 is CASSLGGEYQETQYF. The CDR3 DNA follows: TGCGCCAGCAGCTTGGGTGGGGAGTACCAAGAGACCCAGTACTTC. The full variable domain, its missing parts supplied by reference TRBV5-1 and TRBJ2-5, is KAGVTQTPRYLIKTRGQQVTLSCSPISGHRSVSWYQQTPGQGLQFLFEYFSETQRNKGNFPGRFSGRQFSNSRSEMNVSTLELGDSALYLCASSLGGEYQETQYFGPGTRLLVL.

The chain uses TRBV6-5 and TRBJ1-2, with 7 bases that match TRBD1. CDR3 length: 15 amino acids. With 0 bases clipped from V and 6 bases from J, the junction kept 7 bases outside the gene matches. The germline CDR1 and CDR2 sequences are MNHEY and SVGAGI. Here the CDR3 reads CASSYSGRGRDGYTF. The CDR3 DNA sequence: TGTGCCAGCAGTTACTCGGGAAGGGGGCGCGATGGCTACACCTTC.

This chain joins TRBV2 and TRBJ2-4; D might be TRBD1 (6 bases). The V gene lost 1 base and the J gene lost 3 bases, with 16 bases spanning the gap. The CDR3 contains 17 residues. CDR1 and CDR2 from the germline V gene are SNHLY and FYNNEI. The CDR3 is CASSEGTVVLGKNIQYF. As DNA, the CDR3 is TGTGCCAGCAGTGAAGGGACAGTCGTGCTGGGCAAAAACATTCAGTACTTC.